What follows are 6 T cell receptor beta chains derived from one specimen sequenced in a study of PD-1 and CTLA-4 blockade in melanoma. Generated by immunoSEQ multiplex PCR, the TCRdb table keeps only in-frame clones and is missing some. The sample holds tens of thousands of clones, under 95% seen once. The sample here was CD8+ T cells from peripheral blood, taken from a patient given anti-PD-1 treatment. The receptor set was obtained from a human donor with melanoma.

The CDR3 DNA follows: TGCGCCAGCAGTGAGTTACGGGAGGGCCCACCCGGGGAGCTGTTTTTT. Its translation: CASSELREGPPGELFF. The V and J genes are TRBV10-2 and TRBJ2-2, with 8 bases matching TRBD2. In germline, CDR1 is WSHSY, CDR2 SAAADI. V lost 1 base to trimming and J lost 6 bases; unmatched junction nucleotides: 7. This CDR3 is 16 amino acids long.

CDR3 region: CASSRTVLFF. CDR3 DNA sequence: TGTGCCAGCAGCCGGACAGTGCTGTTTTTT. The chain has TRBV7-9 and TRBJ2-2; TRBD1 is a possible D gene (6 bases). Trimming shortened V by 5 bases and J by 13 bases, and 8 bases separated the two germline ends. CDR3 size: 10 residues. Germline lookup yields CDR1 SEHNR and CDR2 FQNEAQ (reference sequence).

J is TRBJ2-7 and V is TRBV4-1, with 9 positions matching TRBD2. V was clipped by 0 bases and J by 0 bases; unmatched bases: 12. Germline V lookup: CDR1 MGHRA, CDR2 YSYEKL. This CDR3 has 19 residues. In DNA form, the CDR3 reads TGCGCCAGCAGCCAAGATAAACTAGCGGGTCCCCCGAGCTCCTACGAGCAGTACTTC. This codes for CASSQDKLAGPPSSYEQYF.

DNA for the CDR3: TGTGCCAGTAGTGGGGGAGCTTATCAGCCCCAGCATTTT. Amino acid sequence: CASSGGAYQPQHF. The chain joins TRBV19 to TRBJ1-5, with D maybe TRBD1 (5 bases). Trimming took off 5 bases at V and 5 bases at J, with 10 bases between the two ends. Germline-derived CDR1 and CDR2 are LNHDA and SQIVND (reference sequence). This CDR3 comprises 13 residues.

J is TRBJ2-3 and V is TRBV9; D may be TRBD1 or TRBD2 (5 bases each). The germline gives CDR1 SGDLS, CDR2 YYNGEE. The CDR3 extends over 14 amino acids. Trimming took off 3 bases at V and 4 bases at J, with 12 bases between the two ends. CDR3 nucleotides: TGTGCCAGCAGCGCAGGGAAAGCGGCAGATACGCAGTATTTT. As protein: CASSAGKAADTQYF.

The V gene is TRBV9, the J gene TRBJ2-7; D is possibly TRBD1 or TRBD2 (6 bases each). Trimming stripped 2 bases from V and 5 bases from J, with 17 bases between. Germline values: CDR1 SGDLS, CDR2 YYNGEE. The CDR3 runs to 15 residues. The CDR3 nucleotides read TGTGCCAGCAGCGTCGGAGGGGGGATCGCTAACGAGCAGTACTTC. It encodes CASSVGGGIANEQYF.